The clone carrying this T cell receptor beta chain has at least ten counts. Trimming left V 11 bases short and J 0 bases short, with 13 bases between. The CDR3 is made up of 14 amino acids. CDR1 and CDR2 from the germline V gene are MNHNS and SASEGT. These data belong to a study of early T cells in non-severe SARS-CoV-2 infection. TCRdb fed the 5' RACE reads into MiXCR, producing one record per CDR3 protein. The sample records around 49,000 distinct CDR3 sequences, around 4.6% being singletons. This receptor was obtained from an adult who was a healthcare worker with PCR-confirmed SARS-CoV-2 infection or an uninfected control (not recorded which). The specimen was whole blood. This chain connects TRBV6-1 to TRBJ2-2, with D possibly matching TRBD2 (6 bases). The CDR3 DNA is TGTGCCGGTCGTAGGGAGGCGAACACCGGGGAGCTGTTTTTT. Translating it yields CAGRREANTGELFF.